Presented here are 13 T cell receptor beta chains from one specimen sequenced in a study of shared clonotypes between healthy human individuals. Repertoires were generated with immunoSEQ multiplex PCR, while TCRdb's copy carries only in-frame clones and drops some. The table records about 490,000 clones, 79% of them present only once. The source material was PBMCs. These receptors all come from a middle-aged woman in good health. Some clones in this sample may be carry-over from other donors' samples.

This chain connects TRBV9 to TRBJ1-1; D is unclear. Germline assignment: CDR1 SGDLS and CDR2 YYNGEE. This CDR3 spans 13 amino acids. Trimming took 4 bases from V and 5 from J, leaving 12 bases between them. CDR3 region: CASSLLSGTEAFF. CDR3 nucleotides: TGTGCCAGCAGCCTACTGTCGGGGACTGAAGCTTTCTTT.

The genes are TRBV28 and TRBJ2-1; TRBD2 agrees at 12 bases. The V segment lost 4 bases and the J segment 12 bases; nucleotides outside the gene matches: 13. From germline, CDR1 is MDHEN and CDR2 SYDVKM. This CDR3 has 16 amino acids. Written as DNA, the CDR3 is TGTGCCAGCAGTTCCCAGCCCGGACTAGCGGGAATCCGGCAGTTCTTC. Protein sequence: CASSSQPGLAGIRQFF.

V is TRBV30 and J is TRBJ1-6; perhaps TRBD1 as D (6 bases). Deletions cut 0 bases from V and 10 bases from J, with 10 bases between. This CDR3 spans 13 amino acids. CDR1 is GTSNPN, CDR2 SVGIG, per germline (reference sequence). CDR3 bases: TGTGCCTGGAGTGTGTTAGGGGGATCACCCCTCCACTTT. This gives the protein CAWSVLGGSPLHF.

The chain links TRBV19 to TRBJ2-3; TRBD1 matches 9 bases. CDR3 size: 15 residues. Germline V lookup: CDR1 LNHDA, CDR2 SQIVND (reference sequence). V gave up 6 bases and J gave up 3 bases; unmatched junction bases: 7. This CDR3 reads CASRARGQGTDTQYF. The CDR3 DNA sequence: TGTGCCAGTAGGGCCCGGGGACAGGGAACAGATACGCAGTATTTT.

This rearrangement joins TRBV6-5 to TRBJ2-2; a possible D gene is TRBD1 (5 bases). This CDR3 has 11 residues. The germline V gene has CDR1 MNHEY and CDR2 SVGAGI. V shed 7 bases and J shed 5 bases, with 5 bases lying between them. The CDR3 sequence is CASKGTGELFF. The DNA of the CDR3 is TGTGCCAGCAAGGGGACCGGGGAGCTGTTTTTT.

The V gene is TRBV10-1, the J gene TRBJ2-7; D unclear. Looked up from germline, CDR1 is WNHNN and CDR2 is SYGVQD (reference sequence). The V end lost 2 bases, the J end lost 0 bases, and 5 bases lay between the germline ends. The CDR3 totals 13 residues. The CDR3 bases are TGCGCCAGCAGTGAGGGGGTCTCCTACGAGCAGTACTTC. Residues: CASSEGVSYEQYF.

This clone was seen repeatedly, ten times or more. The CDR3: CASRSSRAHYEQYF. The DNA of the CDR3 is TGTGCCAGCAGAAGCAGCCGGGCTCACTACGAGCAGTACTTC. The chain links TRBV7-8 to TRBJ2-7; D is unclear. The CDR3 extends over 14 amino acids. Per the germline V gene, CDR1 is SGHVS and CDR2 is FQNEAQ. With 6 bases removed from V and 3 bases from J, the gap between germline ends came to 15 bases.

This clone was detected only once. This chain joins TRBV2 and TRBJ2-1; 7 bases map to TRBD2. This CDR3 region has 15 residues. V trimming: 7 bases; J trimming: 0 bases; junction bases outside the gene matches: 6. The V gene's germline CDR1 is SNHLY and CDR2 FYNNEI. The CDR3 here is CASTLTSSSYNEQFF. The CDR3 DNA reads TGTGCCAGCACCCTGACTAGCAGCTCCTACAATGAGCAGTTCTTC.

J is TRBJ2-1 and V is TRBV11-3; 7 bases align to TRBD2. Losses at the gene ends were 5 bases for V and 2 bases for J; bases not matched to a gene: 6. The CDR3 sequence is 15 residues long. Germline V CDR1 and CDR2: SGHNT, YENEEA. CDR3 sequence: CASSAREGPYNEQFF. Written as DNA, the CDR3 is TGTGCCAGCAGCGCCAGGGAGGGCCCCTACAATGAGCAGTTCTTC.

The V call is TRBV7-2, the J call TRBJ1-3; 7 bases map to TRBD1. Trimming took 4 bases from V and 1 from J; bases not matched to a gene: 4. The germline V gene has CDR1 SGHTA and CDR2 FQGNSA. This CDR3 comprises 15 residues. The CDR3 DNA reads as TGTGCCAGCAGCTCCTACAGGGGATCTGGAAACACCATATATTTT. It specifies CASSSYRGSGNTIYF.

This clone appeared once. This rearrangement joins TRBV5-1 to TRBJ2-2; a possible D gene is TRBD1 (7 bases). Deletions cut 4 bases from V and 7 bases from J, with 17 bases between. This CDR3 contains 15 residues. Germline CDR1 SGHRS, CDR2 YFSETQ. CDR3: CASSPAPRGVGELFF. The CDR3 DNA reads as TGCGCCAGCAGCCCCGCCCCCAGGGGGGTCGGGGAGCTGTTTTTT.

On this clone: Other DNA sequences in this specimen translate into the identical CDR3. This sequence joins TRBV9 and TRBJ2-3; D is ambiguous. Germline loops: CDR1 SGDLS, CDR2 YYNGEE. The CDR3 consists of 14 residues. With 0 bases removed from V and 1 base from J, the gap between germline ends came to 6 bases. The CDR3 reads CASSVGVGTDTQYF. The DNA of the CDR3 is TGTGCCAGCAGCGTAGGAGTTGGCACAGATACGCAGTATTTT.

This clone was seen more than once but under ten times. The chain has TRBV7-9 and TRBJ1-5; D possibly corresponds to TRBD1 (5 bases). V was clipped by 3 bases and J by 1 base, with 10 bases between them. CDR3 length: 15 amino acids. Germline CDR1 and CDR2: SEHNR and FQNEAQ (reference sequence). The CDR3 loop is CASSLGTWSNQPQHF. The DNA of the CDR3 is TGTGCCAGCAGCTTGGGGACCTGGAGCAATCAGCCCCAGCATTTT.